This T cell receptor (beta chain) was recorded in a study of blood T cells in healthy people across ages (dated by TCRdb to about 2015). At the level of the whole study: Template switching captured roughly one uniquely barcoded TCR beta cDNA molecule per two T cells in model experiments. To track age-related changes in TCR beta repertoire diversity, the study relied on deep sequencing normalized with unique cDNA molecular identifiers. The donors were divided into four age groups: young (average roughly 15 years), middle-aged (about 39), aged (approximately 62) and long-lived (82). To avoid experimental bias, donors of different ages were distributed randomly across sequencing lanes. Two additional independent replicas of 1 million unique cDNA reads from the same blood draw were analyzed for two donors (one aged 18 to 30 and one aged 80 or older).

Donors were 40 or so systemically healthy Caucasian individuals from Russia aged about 6 to 100 years. About 10 milliliters of peripheral blood were drawn from each donor into EDTA-treated Vacutainer tubes. Ficoll-Paque density-gradient centrifugation was used to isolate PBMCs, with at least 6 million per sample. Trizol reagent was used to extract total RNA from PBMCs, with at least 5.5 micrograms per sample. For every donor, flow cytometry on a PBMC aliquot measured the percentage of naive CD45RAhigh/CD27high T cells. To prepare the library, 5' RACE was applied. The instrument given in TCRdb is Illumina HiSeq 2500. A second PCR of roughly 6 to 12 cycles was run with a J-beta primer mix and a sample-barcoded 5' primer. A template-switch 5' adaptor carrying 12 random nucleotides introduced a unique molecular identifier onto each TCR beta cDNA molecule. Each sample yielded at least 3 million CDR3-containing paired-end reads. The Mint cDNA synthesis kit, primed by a TRBC-specific oligonucleotide, was used to synthesize first-strand cDNA from all RNA. Following uracil-DNA glycosylase treatment, a first 18-cycle PCR with universal primers M1SS and BC2_uni_R was performed on all cDNA. In the source study's methods: For normalization, 1 million high-quality reads, each with a distinct molecular identifier, were randomly selected from each sample. Reads with shared molecular identifiers were discarded instead of being binned into consensus sequences. CDR3 identification, clonotype clustering and error correction used MiTCR with a Q25 quality threshold and the strictest error-elimination algorithm. Lower-bound total TCR beta diversity was estimated with a nonparametric unseen species model using Euler transformation. TCRdb reanalyzed the raw reads on its own, using fastp at Q25 for trimming and MiXCR for clone calling, and kept in-frame beta chains. Each CDR3 protein gets just one entry, which takes the most common genes and DNA from the rows behind it. In this record, the V and J calls reflect TCRdb's handling and not the investigators' own analysis. In this sample the table shows roughly 700,000 distinct CDR3 sequences, around half of which occur a single time. The ten most abundant clones make up 25% to 35% of the sample.

Details on this clonotype: Which antigen it targets is not known. Base-call qualities are not available, and no considerably larger clone is one nucleotide away.

At the junction V is shortened by 6 bases and J by 7 bases; bases outside the gene matches: 9. CDR1 is given as SGHTA and CDR2 as FQGNSA, both from the germline V gene. The CDR3 starts with the cysteine, ends with the phenylalanine, and has 15 residues. The entry retains the CDR3 DNA only, 45 bases that are in frame from base 1. Paper-wide results and their limitations: Bulk unsorted PBMC profiling prevented conclusive comparison of naive and antigen-experienced compartments. Estimates of total diversity based on one million sequenced T cells were considered lower bounds and underestimates. The long-lived group showed more naive CD4+ T cells, fewer expanded clones and increased TCR diversity than the aged group, suggesting age selection. There was a strong correlation between observed TCR beta diversity and the percentage of naive T cells measured by flow cytometry. Because donor CMV infection status was unknown, age-related changes in expanded clonotypes were potentially confounded. Observed TCR beta diversity per million T cells fell roughly linearly with age, and a significant reduction was already apparent by age roughly 40.

Sequenced: blood. This sequence was found in a woman aged 55-69 years in good health. Recombination connected TRBV7-2 to TRBJ2-1; 10 bases in the middle match TRBD2. CDR3 sequence: CASRGGQREGNEQFF. The nucleotides read TGTGCCAGCAGAGGAGGCCAGCGGGAGGGTAATGAGCAGTTCTTC.